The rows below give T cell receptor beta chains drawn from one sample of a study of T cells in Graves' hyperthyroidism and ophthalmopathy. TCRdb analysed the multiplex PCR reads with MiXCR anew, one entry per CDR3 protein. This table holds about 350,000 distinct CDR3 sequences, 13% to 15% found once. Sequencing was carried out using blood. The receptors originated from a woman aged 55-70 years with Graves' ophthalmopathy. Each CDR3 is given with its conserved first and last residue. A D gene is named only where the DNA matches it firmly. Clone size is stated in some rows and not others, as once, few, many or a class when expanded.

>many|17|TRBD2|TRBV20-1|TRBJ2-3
CSARDPAGTSGTDTQYF
TGCAGTGCTAGAGATCCGGCTGGGACTAGCGGCACAGATACGCAGTATTTT
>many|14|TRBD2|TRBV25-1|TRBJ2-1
CASSLRGAYNEQFF
TGTGCCAGCAGTCTGCGGGGGGCCTACAATGAGCAGTTCTTC
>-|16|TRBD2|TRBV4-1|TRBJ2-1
CASSHMLADRYNEQFF
TGCGCCAGCAGCCATATGCTAGCGGACCGCTACAATGAGCAGTTCTTC
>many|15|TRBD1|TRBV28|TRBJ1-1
CASSSAGRGLTEAFF
TGTGCCAGCAGTTCCGCGGGCAGGGGGCTCACTGAAGCTTTCTTT
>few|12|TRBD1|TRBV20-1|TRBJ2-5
CSAQTGFETQYF
TGCAGTGCCCAGACAGGGTTCGAGACCCAGTACTTC
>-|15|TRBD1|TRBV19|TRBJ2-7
CASSISPGQGYEQYF
TGTGCCAGTAGTATCTCTCCGGGACAGGGGTACGAGCAGTACTTC
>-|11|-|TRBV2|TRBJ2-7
CASSGYLEQYF
TGTGCCAGCAGTGGATATCTCGAGCAGTACTTC
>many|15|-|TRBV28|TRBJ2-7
CASKNKVFTGYEQYF
TGTGCCAGCAAGAACAAGGTCTTTACTGGTTACGAGCAGTACTTC
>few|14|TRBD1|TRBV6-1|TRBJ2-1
CASSDGQGADEQFF
TGTGCCAGCAGTGACGGACAGGGGGCCGATGAGCAGTTCTTC
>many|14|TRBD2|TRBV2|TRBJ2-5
CASSSSGRQETQYF
TGTGCCAGCAGTTCCAGCGGGAGGCAAGAGACCCAGTACTTC
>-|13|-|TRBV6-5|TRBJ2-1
CASGRAPENEQFF
TGTGCCAGTGGTAGGGCTCCGGAGAATGAGCAGTTCTTC
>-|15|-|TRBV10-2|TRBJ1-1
CASMMAGGVNTEAFF
TGCGCCAGCATGATGGCTGGAGGGGTGAACACTGAAGCTTTCTTT
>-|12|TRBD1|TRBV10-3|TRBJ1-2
CAISRTGDGYTF
TGTGCCATCAGTAGAACAGGGGACGGCTACACCTTC
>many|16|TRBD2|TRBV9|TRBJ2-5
CASSVGAGALQETQYF
TGTGCCAGCAGCGTAGGAGCGGGAGCCCTCCAAGAGACCCAGTACTTC
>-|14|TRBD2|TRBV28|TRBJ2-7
CATNGGSGRNEQYF
TGTGCCACTAATGGTGGTAGCGGGAGAAACGAGCAGTACTTC
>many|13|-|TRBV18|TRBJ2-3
CASNRDHTDTQYF
TGTGCCAGCAATCGGGACCACACAGATACGCAGTATTTT
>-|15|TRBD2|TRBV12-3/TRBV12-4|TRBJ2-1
CASSFGTSGKDEQFF
TGTGCCAGCAGTTTCGGGACTAGCGGGAAGGATGAGCAGTTCTTC
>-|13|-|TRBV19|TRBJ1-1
CASSMVGRTEAFF
TGTGCCAGTAGTATGGTAGGGCGCACTGAAGCTTTCTTT
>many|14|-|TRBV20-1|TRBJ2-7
CSARSERGRYEQYF
TGCAGTGCTAGAAGCGAGAGGGGGAGGTACGAGCAGTACTTC
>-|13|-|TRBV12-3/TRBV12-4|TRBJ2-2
CASRAKNTGELFF
TGTGCCAGCAGGGCAAAGAACACCGGGGAGCTGTTTTTT